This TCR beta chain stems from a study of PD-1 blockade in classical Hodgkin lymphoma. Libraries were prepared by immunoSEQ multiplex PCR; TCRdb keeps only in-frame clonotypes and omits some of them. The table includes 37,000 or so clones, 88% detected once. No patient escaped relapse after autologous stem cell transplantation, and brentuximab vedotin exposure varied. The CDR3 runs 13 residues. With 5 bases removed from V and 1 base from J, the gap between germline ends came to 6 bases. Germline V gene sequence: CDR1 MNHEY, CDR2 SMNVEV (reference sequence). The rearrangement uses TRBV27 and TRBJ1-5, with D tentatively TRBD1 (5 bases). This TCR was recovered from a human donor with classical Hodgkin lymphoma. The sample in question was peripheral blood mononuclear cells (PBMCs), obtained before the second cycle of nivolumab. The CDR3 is CASSRQSNQPQHF. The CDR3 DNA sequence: TGTGCCAGCAGTAGACAGAGCAATCAGCCCCAGCATTTT.